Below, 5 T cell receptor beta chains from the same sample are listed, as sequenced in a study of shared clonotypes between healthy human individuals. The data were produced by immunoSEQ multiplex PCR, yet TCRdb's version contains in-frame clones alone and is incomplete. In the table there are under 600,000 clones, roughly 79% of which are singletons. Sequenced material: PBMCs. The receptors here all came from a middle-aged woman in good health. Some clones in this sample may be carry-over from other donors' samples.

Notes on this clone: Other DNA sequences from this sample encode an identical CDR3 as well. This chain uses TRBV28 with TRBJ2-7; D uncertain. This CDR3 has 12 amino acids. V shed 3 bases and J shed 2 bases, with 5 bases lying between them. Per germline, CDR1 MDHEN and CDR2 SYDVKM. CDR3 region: CASSFTPYEQYF. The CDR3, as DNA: TGTGCCAGCAGTTTCACACCCTACGAGCAGTACTTC.

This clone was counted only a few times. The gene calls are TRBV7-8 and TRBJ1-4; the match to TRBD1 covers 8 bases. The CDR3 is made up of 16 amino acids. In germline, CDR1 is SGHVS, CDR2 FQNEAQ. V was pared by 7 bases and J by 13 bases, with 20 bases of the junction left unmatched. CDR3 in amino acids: CASTSPGQGGSEVLFF. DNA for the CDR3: TGTGCCAGCACCTCACCCGGACAGGGTGGTAGTGAAGTACTGTTTTTT.

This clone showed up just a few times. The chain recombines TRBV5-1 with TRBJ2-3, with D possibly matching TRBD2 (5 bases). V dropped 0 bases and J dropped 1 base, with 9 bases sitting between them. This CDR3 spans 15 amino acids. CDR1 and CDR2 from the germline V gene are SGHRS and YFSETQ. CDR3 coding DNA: TGCGCCAGCAGCTTGGAGGAGGTGGGCACAGATACGCAGTATTTT. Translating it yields CASSLEEVGTDTQYF.

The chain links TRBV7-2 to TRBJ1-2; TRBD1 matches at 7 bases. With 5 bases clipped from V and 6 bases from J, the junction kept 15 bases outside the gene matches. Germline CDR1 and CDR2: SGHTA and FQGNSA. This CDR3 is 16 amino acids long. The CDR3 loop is CASSADLNRGGDGYTF. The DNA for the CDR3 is TGTGCCAGCAGCGCAGACCTAAACAGGGGAGGGGATGGCTACACCTTC.

The CDR3 loop is CASSAGTDTGELFF. CDR3 bases: TGTGCCAGCAGTGCCGGGACAGACACCGGGGAGCTGTTTTTT. The rearrangement uses TRBV6-5 and TRBJ2-2; TRBD1 aligns across 7 bases. Per the germline V gene, CDR1 is MNHEY and CDR2 is SVGAGI. Trimming took 5 bases from V and 3 from J; bases not matched to a gene: 3. This CDR3 has 14 residues.